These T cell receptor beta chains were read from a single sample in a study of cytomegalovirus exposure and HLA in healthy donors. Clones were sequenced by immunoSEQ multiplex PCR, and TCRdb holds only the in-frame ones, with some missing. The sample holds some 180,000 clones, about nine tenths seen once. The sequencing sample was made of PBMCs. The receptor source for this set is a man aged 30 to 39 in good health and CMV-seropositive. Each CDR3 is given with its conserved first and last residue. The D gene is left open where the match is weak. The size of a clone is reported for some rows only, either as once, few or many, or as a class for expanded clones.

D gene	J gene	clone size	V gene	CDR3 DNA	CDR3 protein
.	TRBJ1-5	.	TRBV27	TGTGCCAGCAGTTTTGGGCAGGGGAGGCAGCCCCAGCATTTT	CASSFGQGRQPQHF
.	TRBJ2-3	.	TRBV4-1	TGCGCCAGCCGACCGACTAGTACAGATACGCAGTATTTT	CASRPTSTDTQYF
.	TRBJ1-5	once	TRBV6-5	TGTGCCAGCAGTTATTCAACGACCGACCCGCTGCCCCAGCATTTT	CASSYSTTDPLPQHF
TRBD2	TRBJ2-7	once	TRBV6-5	TGTGCCAGCAGTTACTGGGAGGGGACTGCCTACGAGCAGTACTTC	CASSYWEGTAYEQYF
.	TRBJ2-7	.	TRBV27	TGTGCCAGCAGTATCACGAGGGTAAGAGACTCTTACGAGCAGTACTTC	CASSITRVRDSYEQYF
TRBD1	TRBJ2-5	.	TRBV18	TGTGCCAGCTCCGGGACAGGGGGCCGAGAGACCCAGTACTTC	CASSGTGGRETQYF
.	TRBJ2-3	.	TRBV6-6	TGTGCCACTTCGGGTCAGGGCACAGATACGCAGTATTTT	CATSGQGTDTQYF
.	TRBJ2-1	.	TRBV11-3	TGTGCCAGCAGCTACTCCGTGAACAATGAGCAGTTCTTC	CASSYSVNNEQFF
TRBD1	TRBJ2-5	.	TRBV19	TGTGCCAGTAGTATAGTCGAGACAGGGACCAGGACCCAGTACTTC	CASSIVETGTRTQYF
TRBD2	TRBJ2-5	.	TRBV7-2	TGTGCCAGCAGCTTAGGCGGGGGCCAAGAGACCCAGTACTTC	CASSLGGGQETQYF
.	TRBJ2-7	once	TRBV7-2	TGTGCCAGCAGCTTATCAGGATCCTACGAGCAGTACTTC	CASSLSGSYEQYF
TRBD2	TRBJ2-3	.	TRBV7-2	TGTGCCAGCAGCCGGGTAGCGGGAGGAGCAGATACGCAGTATTTT	CASSRVAGGADTQYF
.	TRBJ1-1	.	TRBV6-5	TGTGCCAGCAGTCAAGGGGGGAACACTGAAGCTTTCTTT	CASSQGGNTEAFF
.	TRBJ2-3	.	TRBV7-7	TGTGCCAGCAGCTCCCGTATTGGGGGGTTGGATACGCAGTATTTT	CASSSRIGGLDTQYF
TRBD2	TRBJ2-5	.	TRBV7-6	TGTGCCAGCAGCTTAAGTCTAGCGGGACTAGAGACCCAGTACTTC	CASSLSLAGLETQYF
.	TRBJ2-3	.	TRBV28	TGTGCCAGCAGTCTTCCGCAAACTAGCACAGATACGCAGTATTTT	CASSLPQTSTDTQYF
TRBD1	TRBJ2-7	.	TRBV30	TGTGCCTGGTCACAGGGGGCTCCCTCCGAGCAGTACTTC	CAWSQGAPSEQYF
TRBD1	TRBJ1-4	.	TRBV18	TGTGCCAGCTCACCATTAGGGGGCGGTGAAAAACTGTTTTTT	CASSPLGGGEKLFF
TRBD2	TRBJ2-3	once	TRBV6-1	TGTGCCAGCAGTGAGGGACTAGGCACAGATACGCAGTATTTT	CASSEGLGTDTQYF
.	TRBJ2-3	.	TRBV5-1	TGCGCCAGCAGCTTGCTAGGGCCTCCCCTCACAGATACGCAGTATTTT	CASSLLGPPLTDTQYF
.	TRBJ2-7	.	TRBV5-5	TGTGCCAGCAGCTTGCAAGGCGGGCCAGCCTACGAGCAGTACTTC	CASSLQGGPAYEQYF
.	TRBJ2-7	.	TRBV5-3	TGTGCCCTGGGGGCGGCACGGCCCTACGAGCAGTACTTC	CALGAARPYEQYF
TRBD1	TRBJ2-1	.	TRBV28	TGTGCCAGCAACGCAGGGGGCCGCGCCTACAATGAGCAGTTCTTC	CASNAGGRAYNEQFF
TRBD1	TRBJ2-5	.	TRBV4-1	TGCGCCAGCAGCCAGGACAGGGGAATTCCACAAGAGACCCAGTACTTC	CASSQDRGIPQETQYF
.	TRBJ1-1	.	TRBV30	TGTGCCTGCCCTCGGGGGGCCATGAACACTGAAGCTTTCTTT	CACPRGAMNTEAFF
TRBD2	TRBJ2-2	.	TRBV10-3	TGTGCCACCGCGAGACTAGCGGGGCCCGCGAACACCGGGGAGCTGTTTTTT	CATARLAGPANTGELFF
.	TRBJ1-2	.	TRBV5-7	TGTGCCAGCAGCTTATCAGGCGACGACTATGGCTACACCTTC	CASSLSGDDYGYTF
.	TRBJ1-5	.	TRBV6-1	TGTGCCAGCAGTGAAGGAACAGGGAGCTATGGCAATCAGCCCCAGCATTTT	CASSEGTGSYGNQPQHF
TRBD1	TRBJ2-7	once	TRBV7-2	TGTGCCAGCAGGCCGGGGGACAGGGTTATTTACGAGCAGTACTTC	CASRPGDRVIYEQYF
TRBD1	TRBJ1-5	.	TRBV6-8	TGTGCCAGCAGTCCACGACAGGGGGCGCATTTGGGATACCTCAATCAGCCCCAGCATTTT	CASSPRQGAHLGYLNQPQHF
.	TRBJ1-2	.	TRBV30	TGTGCCTGGAGGACGGGTCCTGGCTACACCTTC	CAWRTGPGYTF
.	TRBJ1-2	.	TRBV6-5	TGTGCCAGCAATTGGGCTAAGGGTGGCTACACCTTC	CASNWAKGGYTF
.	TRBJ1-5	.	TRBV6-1	TGTGCCAGCAGTGAAGGGGTGGCAGGGGGCAATCAGCCCCAGCATTTT	CASSEGVAGGNQPQHF
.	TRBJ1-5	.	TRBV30	TGTGCCTGGAGCCAGGGGTCTAGCGGCAATCAGCCCCAGCATTTT	CAWSQGSSGNQPQHF
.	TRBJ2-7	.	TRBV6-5	TGTGCCAGCAGTCCGGGACACCTATACGAGCAGTACTTC	CASSPGHLYEQYF
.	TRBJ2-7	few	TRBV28	TGTGCCAGCAGTCCCCCCAAATCAACGGAGGGCTACGAGCAGTACTTC	CASSPPKSTEGYEQYF
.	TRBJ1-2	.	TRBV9	TGTGCCAGCAGCGTAGGAAATAACTATGGCTACACCTTC	CASSVGNNYGYTF
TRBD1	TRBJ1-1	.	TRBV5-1	TGCGCCAGCAGCATGGGGACAGGGGGTACTGAAGCTTTCTTT	CASSMGTGGTEAFF
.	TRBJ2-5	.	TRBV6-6	TGTGCCAGCTCCTTAGGAAGGGGGGCAGAGACCCAGTACTTC	CASSLGRGAETQYF
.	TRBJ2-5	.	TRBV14	TGTGCCAGCAGCCAATTCCGGGACCCCCCTAAAAAGACCCAGTACTTC	CASSQFRDPPKKTQYF
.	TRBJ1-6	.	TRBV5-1	TGCGCCAGCAGCTTGGGCTCTCCAGGCACAACAGGATTCTCACCCCTCCACTTT	CASSLGSPGTTGFSPLHF
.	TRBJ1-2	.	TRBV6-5	TGTGCCAGCGGGGACTTCGGCTACACCTTC	CASGDFGYTF
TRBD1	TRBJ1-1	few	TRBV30	TGTGCCTCGCGGTTTGGGACAGGATACACTGAAGCTTTCTTT	CASRFGTGYTEAFF
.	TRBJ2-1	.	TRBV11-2	TGTGCCAGCAGCTTAGAACGGGATGAAACGTTCTTC	CASSLERDETFF
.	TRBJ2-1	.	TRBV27	TGTGCCAGCAGTTTAAACCACAATGAGCAGTTCTTC	CASSLNHNEQFF
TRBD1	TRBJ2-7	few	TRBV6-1	TGTGCCAGCAGTGAAGTTTGGGACAGCTACGAGCAGTACTTC	CASSEVWDSYEQYF